The 21 T cell receptor beta chains below were found in one sample sequenced in a study of blood T cell repertoires in COVID-19. The repertoire was sequenced with immunoSEQ multiplex PCR; TCRdb's copy has only in-frame clones and lacks some. Among roughly 300,000 clones listed, roughly 84% were seen once. Sequenced sample: PBMCs or T cells enriched from blood (not recorded which). Every receptor here comes from a woman aged 25 to 39 who had recovered from COVID-19.

This clone has only one observation. The chain carries TRBV5-1 and TRBJ2-1; a weak D match, TRBD2 (5 bases). Germline values: CDR1 SGHRS, CDR2 YFSETQ. V was shortened by 0 bases and J by 0 bases, with 13 bases between the two germline ends. The CDR3 is 17 amino acids. CDR3 amino acids: CASSLVASRGSYNEQFF. CDR3 DNA sequence: TGCGCCAGCAGCTTGGTGGCCTCACGGGGCTCCTACAATGAGCAGTTCTTC.

This clone was counted once. DNA of the CDR3: TGCGCCAGTAAGACTAGCGGGGGACAAGAGACCCAGTACTTC. Translation: CASKTSGGQETQYF. The gene calls are TRBV5-1 and TRBJ2-5; 12 bases map to TRBD2. Germline V gives CDR1 SGHRS, CDR2 YFSETQ. The V and J ends lost 8 bases and 2 bases, in that order; junction bases with no gene match: 4. The CDR3 runs 14 residues.

V is TRBV28 and J is TRBJ2-5; 7 bases map to TRBD1. J was trimmed by 4 bases and V by 6 bases; bases with no gene match: 5. The CDR3 is 13 amino acids. Germline lookup yields CDR1 MDHEN and CDR2 SYDVKM. The CDR3: CASRTTGVETQYF. CDR3 nucleotides: TGTGCCAGCAGGACTACAGGGGTAGAGACCCAGTACTTC.

This clone has a handful of counts. V usage is TRBV28 and J usage is TRBJ2-2, with 9 nucleotides matching TRBD2. Germline CDR1 is MDHEN and CDR2 is SYDVKM. This CDR3 contains 15 residues. V gave up 5 bases and J gave up 2 bases; unmatched junction bases: 3. CDR3 bases: TGTGCCAGCAGTCGTAGCGGGAGCAACACCGGGGAGCTGTTTTTT. Protein sequence: CASSRSGSNTGELFF.

This sequence joins TRBV4-1 and TRBJ1-2; D not resolved. Trimming stripped 0 bases from V and 1 base from J, with 9 bases between. CDR1 is MGHRA, CDR2 YSYEKL, per germline. CDR3 length: 15 residues. The CDR3 loop is CASSQEGRNNYGYTF. The DNA for the CDR3 is TGCGCCAGCAGCCAAGAGGGGAGAAATAACTATGGCTACACCTTC.

This clone appeared once. This chain joins TRBV6-5 and TRBJ2-3; tentatively, D is TRBD2 (7 bases). The CDR3 has 16 amino acids. Trimming took off 4 bases at V and 4 bases at J, with 18 bases between the two ends. Per the germline V gene, CDR1 is MNHEY and CDR2 is SVGAGI. DNA of the CDR3: TGTGCCAGCAGTTCCCTTGTGAGGGGGGGCCCAGATACGCAGTATTTT. Encoded protein: CASSSLVRGGPDTQYF.

The CDR3 sequence: CASTEGRMNTEAFF. The DNA of the CDR3 is TGTGCCAGCACCGAAGGGAGGATGAACACTGAAGCTTTCTTT. The rearrangement uses TRBV2 and TRBJ1-1; D not resolved. V lost 7 bases, J lost 0 bases, and 12 bases lay in between. The CDR3 has 14 residues. Germline values: CDR1 SNHLY, CDR2 FYNNEI.

The chain uses TRBV4-1 and TRBJ2-5; 9 bases agree with TRBD1. Germline CDR1 MGHRA, CDR2 YSYEKL. V was clipped by 0 bases and J by 4 bases; unmatched bases: 6. CDR3 length equals 16 residues. The CDR3 DNA is TGCGCCAGCAGCCAAGATTGGACAGGGGTCGGAGAGACCCAGTACTTC. Protein product: CASSQDWTGVGETQYF.

This chain uses TRBV5-1 with TRBJ2-7, with D hard to call. The ends were cut back, 5 bases at V and 4 bases at J, with 25 bases in the middle. Looked up from germline, CDR1 is SGHRS and CDR2 is YFSETQ. This CDR3 comprises 17 residues. The CDR3 bases are TGCGCCAGCAGTGTAACAAGCGACGGTTTCAGACGATACGAGCAGTACTTC. The encoded protein is CASSVTSDGFRRYEQYF.

This clone was counted between two and nine times. The chain combines TRBV30 with TRBJ1-1, with D possibly being TRBD1 (5 bases). The V gene lost 0 bases and the J gene lost 11 bases, with 16 bases spanning the gap. Germline V CDR1 and CDR2: GTSNPN, SVGIG (reference sequence). The CDR3 covers 13 residues. This CDR3 reads CAWSVRRGLLAFF. In DNA, the CDR3 is TGTGCCTGGAGTGTACGGAGGGGATTGTTGGCTTTCTTT. Filled out from reference TRBV30 and TRBJ1-1, the complete variable domain reads SQTIHQWPATLVQPVGSPLSLECTVEGTSNPNLYWYRQAAGRGLQLLFYSVGIGQISSEVPQNLSASRPQDRQFILSSKKLLLSDSGFYLCAWSVRRGLLAFFGQGTRLTVV.

The chain links TRBV4-2 to TRBJ1-6; D call uncertain. The CDR3 consists of 15 residues. Per germline, CDR1 LGHNA and CDR2 YNFKEQ. V was cut by 0 bases and J by 5 bases, with 8 bases left in between. CDR3 sequence (DNA): TGTGCCAGCAGCCAAGACGGGGATCATAATTCACCCCTCCACTTT. It is translated as CASSQDGDHNSPLHF.

CDR3 nucleotides: TGCGCCAGCAGCCAAGATGAAGGACTCATAATAGAGGGCACAGATACGCAGTATTTT. Residues: CASSQDEGLIIEGTDTQYF. The chain uses TRBV4-1 and TRBJ2-3, with a tentative D call TRBD2 (5 bases). Germline V gives CDR1 MGHRA, CDR2 YSYEKL. Trimming cost V 0 bases and J 1 base, with 20 bases left between them. The CDR3 consists of 19 residues.

This chain links TRBV30 with TRBJ2-5; D not certain. The germline CDR1 and CDR2 sequences are GTSNPN and SVGIG (reference sequence). Between the trimmed V and J ends, which lost 0 bases and 5 bases, there was a span of 7 bases. This CDR3 has 12 residues. CDR3 nucleotides: TGTGCCTGGAGTGTAGTCGGGGAGACCCAGTACTTC. Amino acid sequence: CAWSVVGETQYF.

This chain's CDR3 is CASSQGALNSPLHF. The CDR3 region has the DNA TGTGCCAGCAGCCAGGGGGCCCTTAATTCACCCCTCCACTTT. The chain recombines TRBV2 with TRBJ1-6; 8 positions match TRBD1. CDR1 and CDR2 from the germline V gene are SNHLY and FYNNEI. V shed 6 bases, J shed 6 bases, and the junction held 4 bases outside the gene matches. CDR3 length equals 14 residues.

In its sample, this clone was seen once. CDR3 loop: CAWSATNTDTQYF. In DNA form, the CDR3 reads TGTGCCTGGAGTGCGACAAACACAGATACGCAGTATTTT. The chain carries TRBV30 and TRBJ2-3, with no clear D. Germline V gives CDR1 GTSNPN, CDR2 SVGIG (reference sequence). The germline V and J ends were trimmed by 1 base and 2 bases, with 7 bases remaining between them. This CDR3 is 13 amino acids long. Filled out from reference TRBV30 and TRBJ2-3, the complete variable domain reads SQTIHQWPATLVQPVGSPLSLECTVEGTSNPNLYWYRQAAGRGLQLLFYSVGIGQISSEVPQNLSASRPQDRQFILSSKKLLLSDSGFYLCAWSATNTDTQYFGPGTRLTVL.

The chain joins TRBV28 to TRBJ1-2; TRBD1 might be the D (6 bases). CDR1 is MDHEN and CDR2 is SYDVKM in the germline V gene. Deletions cut 4 bases from V and 5 bases from J, with 14 bases between. There are 14 residues in the CDR3. CDR3 amino acids: CASSSIDRRYGYTF. CDR3 sequence (DNA): TGTGCCAGCAGTTCAATCGACAGGAGGTATGGCTACACCTTC.

The chain carries TRBV18 and TRBJ1-6; possibly TRBD1 for D (5 bases). Germline values: CDR1 KGHSH, CDR2 LQKENI. The CDR3 sequence is 15 residues long. V shed 2 bases and J shed 7 bases, with 12 bases lying between them. CDR3 amino acids: CASSPGRVMNSPLHF. The CDR3 bases are TGTGCCAGCTCACCAGGCAGGGTAATGAATTCACCCCTCCACTTT.

This rearrangement joins TRBV10-3 to TRBJ1-1, with D possibly TRBD1 on 5 matching bases. Looked up from germline, CDR1 is ENHRY and CDR2 is SYGVKD. V lost 0 bases and J 1 base, leaving 9 bases between the germline ends. This CDR3 is 15 amino acids long. This chain's CDR3 is CAISESTGANTEAFF. The CDR3 DNA follows: TGTGCCATCAGTGAGTCGACTGGGGCGAACACTGAAGCTTTCTTT.

The chain carries TRBV29-1 and TRBJ1-4; D may be TRBD1 (5 bases). The CDR3 consists of 13 residues. Trimming pared 5 bases from V and 0 bases from J, leaving 7 bases between. CDR1 is SQVTM and CDR2 is ANQGSEA in the germline V gene. CDR3 DNA: TGCAGCGTTCGACAGCCAACTAATGAAAAACTGTTTTTT. It codes for CSVRQPTNEKLFF.

The J gene is TRBJ2-2, the V gene TRBV24-1; 9 bases are a match to TRBD1. The CDR3 has 14 residues. The germline V gene encodes CDR1 KGHDR and CDR2 SFDVKD. V lost 8 bases to trimming and J lost 5 bases; unmatched junction nucleotides: 5. The CDR3: CATKGQGKTGELFF. In nucleotides, the CDR3 is TGTGCCACCAAGGGACAGGGCAAGACCGGGGAGCTGTTTTTT.

This clone was seen once. The V call is TRBV5-5, the J call TRBJ1-4; D might be TRBD1 (5 bases). Trimming stripped 4 bases from V and 4 bases from J, with 11 bases between. Germline CDR1 reads SGHKS; CDR2 reads YYEKEE (reference sequence). This CDR3 comprises 14 residues. The CDR3 loop is CASSGGKINEKLFF. Here the CDR3 DNA reads TGTGCCAGCAGCGGGGGGAAAATTAATGAAAAACTGTTTTTT.